The clone carrying this TCR beta chain appeared a few times. These data come from a study of blood T cell repertoires in COVID-19. On the study more broadly: The analysed material was cDNA or gDNA that came from T cells, B-cell-depleted T cells, or PBMCs.

The Seattle patients joined while their infection was active and were tracked longitudinally afterward. In the study's own analysis: Amplification with reference gene primers provided the estimates of nucleated cell counts. Clones were sequenced by immunoSEQ multiplex PCR, and TCRdb holds only the in-frame ones, with some missing. V and J calls and clone size follow that table, whereas D and trimming were derived from the DNA. The repertoire consists of approximately 290,000 clones, with around 82% occurring once and the leading ten covering 0.7% to 0.9%. The CDR3 has 14 residues. V gave up 0 bases and J gave up 6 bases, with 9 bases separating them. CDR1 LNHDA and CDR2 SQIVND come from the germline V gene (reference sequence).

V usage is TRBV19 and J usage is TRBJ1-5; perhaps TRBD1 as D (6 bases). Specimen: peripheral blood. The clonotype comes from a human donor with COVID-19, enrolled during active disease. The donor label of this sample is uncertain. CDR3 loop: CASSIDTGTQPQHF. For the CDR3, the DNA is TGTGCCAGTAGTATAGATACAGGGACTCAGCCCCAGCATTTT. The whole variable domain, filled in from reference TRBV19 and TRBJ1-5, reads DGGITQSPKYLFRKEGQNVTLSCEQNLNHDAMYWYRQDPGQGLRLIYYSQIVNDFQKGDIAEGYSVSREKKESFPLTVTSAQKNPTAFYLCASSIDTGTQPQHFGDGTRLSIL.